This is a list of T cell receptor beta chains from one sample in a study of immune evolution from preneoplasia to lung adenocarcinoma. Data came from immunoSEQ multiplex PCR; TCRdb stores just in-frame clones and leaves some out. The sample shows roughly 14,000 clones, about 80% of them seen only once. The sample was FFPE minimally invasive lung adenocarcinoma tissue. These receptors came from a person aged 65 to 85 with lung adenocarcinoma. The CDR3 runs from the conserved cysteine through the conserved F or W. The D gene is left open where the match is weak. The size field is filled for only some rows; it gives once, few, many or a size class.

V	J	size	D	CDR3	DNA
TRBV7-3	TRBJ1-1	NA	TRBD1	CASSLAGTANTEAFF	TGTGCCAGCAGCTTAGCCGGGACAGCCAACACTGAAGCTTTCTTT
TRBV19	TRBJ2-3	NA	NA	CASSIYRQTDTQYF	TGTGCCAGTAGTATATACAGGCAGACAGATACGCAGTATTTT
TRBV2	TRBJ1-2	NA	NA	CASSEAGRAGYTF	TGTGCCAGCAGTGAAGCTGGCAGGGCCGGCTACACCTTC
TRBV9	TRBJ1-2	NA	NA	CASSVGPQASGYTF	TGTGCCAGCAGCGTAGGGCCCCAGGCCTCGGGCTACACCTTC
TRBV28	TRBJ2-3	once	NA	CASSLSWGIRDTQYF	TGTGCCAGCAGTTTATCCTGGGGGATCCGAGATACGCAGTATTTT
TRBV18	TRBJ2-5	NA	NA	CASSPPNSEKTQYF	TGTGCCAGCTCACCACCGAACAGCGAAAAGACCCAGTACTTC
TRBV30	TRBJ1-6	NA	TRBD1	CAWSSSRGQLNSPLHF	TGTGCCTGGAGTTCCTCCCGGGGACAGCTGAATTCACCCCTCCACTTT
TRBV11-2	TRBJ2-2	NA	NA	CASSPDRTGELFF	TGTGCCAGCAGCCCCGACAGGACCGGGGAGCTGTTTTTT
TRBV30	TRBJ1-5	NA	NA	CAWSTGDNQPQHF	TGTGCCTGGAGTACGGGGGACAATCAGCCCCAGCATTTT
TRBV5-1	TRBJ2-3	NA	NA	CASSLGTMGDTQYF	TGCGCCAGCAGCTTGGGGACAATGGGAGATACGCAGTATTTT
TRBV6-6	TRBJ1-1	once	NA	CASSYSTTRNTEAFF	TGTGCCAGCAGTTACTCAACTACGAGGAACACTGAAGCTTTCTTT
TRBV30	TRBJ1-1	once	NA	CAWSVGEDEAFF	TGTGCCTGGAGTGTTGGAGAGGATGAAGCTTTCTTT
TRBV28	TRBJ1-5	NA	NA	CASSLAVQGGNQPQHF	TGTGCCAGCAGTTTAGCGGTACAAGGCGGCAATCAGCCCCAGCATTTT
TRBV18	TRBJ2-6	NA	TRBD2	CASSPGRVSGANVLTF	TGTGCCAGCTCACCGGGGAGGGTATCTGGGGCCAACGTCCTGACTTTC
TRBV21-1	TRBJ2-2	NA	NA	CASSKLRDSNTGELFF	TGTGCCAGCAGCAAATTACGGGACAGTAACACCGGGGAGCTGTTTTTT
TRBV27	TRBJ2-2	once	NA	CASSLRPWNTGELFF	TGTGCCAGCAGTTTGCGACCGTGGAACACCGGGGAGCTGTTTTTT
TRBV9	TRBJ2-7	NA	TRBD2	CASSVAGGGYEQYF	TGTGCCAGCAGCGTAGCTGGGGGAGGGTACGAGCAGTACTTC
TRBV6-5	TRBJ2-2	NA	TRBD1	CASSFTGAGELFF	TGTGCCAGCAGTTTTACAGGGGCCGGGGAGCTGTTTTTT
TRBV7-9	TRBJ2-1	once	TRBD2	CASSQEGSGINEQFF	TGTGCCAGCAGCCAGGAGGGTAGCGGGATCAATGAGCAGTTCTTC
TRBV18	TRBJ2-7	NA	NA	CASSPDNYEQYF	TGTGCCAGCTCACCGGACAACTACGAGCAGTACTTC
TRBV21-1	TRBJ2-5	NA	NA	CASTAQGGETQYF	TGTGCCAGCACCGCCCAGGGCGGCGAGACCCAGTACTTC
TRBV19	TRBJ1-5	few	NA	CASSWQEIPPQHF	TGTGCCAGTAGTTGGCAGGAGATTCCGCCCCAGCATTTT
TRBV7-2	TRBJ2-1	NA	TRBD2	CASSLLPGGNYNEQFF	TGTGCCAGCAGCTTACTCCCGGGGGGGAACTACAATGAGCAGTTCTTC
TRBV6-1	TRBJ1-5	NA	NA	CASKVRGDQPQHF	TGTGCCAGCAAGGTCCGGGGGGATCAGCCCCAGCATTTT
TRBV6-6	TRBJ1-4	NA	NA	CASNEIGVTNEKLFF	TGTGCCAGCAATGAAATAGGGGTAACTAATGAAAAACTGTTTTTT
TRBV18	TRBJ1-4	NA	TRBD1	CASSTGGTNEKLFF	TGTGCCAGCTCAACAGGGGGAACTAATGAAAAACTGTTTTTT
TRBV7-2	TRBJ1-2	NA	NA	CASSLVSRGNPNYGYTF	TGTGCCAGCAGCTTAGTCTCGAGGGGTAATCCTAACTATGGCTACACCTTC
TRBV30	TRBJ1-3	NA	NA	CAWLPGPGNTIYF	TGTGCCTGGTTACCGGGACCGGGAAACACCATATATTTT
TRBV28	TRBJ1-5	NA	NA	CASSSSTGRVEPQHF	TGTGCCAGCAGTTCCAGCACGGGGCGAGTAGAGCCCCAGCATTTT
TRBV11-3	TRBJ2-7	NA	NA	CASSLSLGYEQYF	TGTGCCAGCAGCTTAAGTCTGGGCTACGAGCAGTACTTC
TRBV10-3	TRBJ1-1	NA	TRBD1	CAIRGQGMNTEAFF	TGTGCCATCAGGGGACAGGGCATGAACACTGAAGCTTTCTTT
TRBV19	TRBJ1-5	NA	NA	CASQTEYSNQPQHF	TGTGCCAGCCAGACAGAATATAGCAATCAGCCCCAGCATTTT
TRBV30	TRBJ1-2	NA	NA	CAWSVQLGYGYTF	TGTGCCTGGAGTGTACAATTGGGCTATGGCTACACCTTC
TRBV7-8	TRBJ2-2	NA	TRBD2	CASSLVLGLAGGGTGELFF	TGTGCCAGCAGCTTAGTTTTGGGACTAGCGGGAGGTGGTACCGGGGAGCTGTTTTTT
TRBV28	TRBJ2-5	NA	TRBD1	CASSLGTGRQETQYF	TGTGCCAGCAGCCTAGGGACAGGCCGCCAAGAGACCCAGTACTTC
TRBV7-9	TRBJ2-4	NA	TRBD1	CASSPRDRVGNIQYF	TGTGCCAGCAGTCCCCGGGACAGGGTCGGAAACATTCAGTACTTC
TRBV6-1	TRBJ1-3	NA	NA	CASSEAMGFTGNTIYF	TGTGCCAGCAGTGAAGCGATGGGGTTTACTGGAAACACCATATATTTT
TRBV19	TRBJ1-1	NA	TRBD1	CASSLDRGRRGTEAFF	TGTGCCAGTAGCCTCGACAGGGGGCGCCGGGGTACTGAAGCTTTCTTT
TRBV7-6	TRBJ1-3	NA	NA	CASSLAGTQERDTIYF	TGTGCCAGCAGCTTAGCGGGGACTCAGGAGAGGGACACCATATATTTT
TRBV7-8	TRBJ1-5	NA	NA	CASSLKIGTLPQPQHF	TGTGCCAGCAGCCTGAAGATAGGGACCCTTCCCCAGCCCCAGCATTTT
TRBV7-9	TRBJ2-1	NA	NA	CASSRSLNEQFF	TGTGCCAGCAGCCGAAGCCTTAATGAGCAGTTCTTC
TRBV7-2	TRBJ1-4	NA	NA	CASSFWVNEKLFF	TGTGCCAGCAGCTTTTGGGTTAATGAAAAACTGTTTTTT
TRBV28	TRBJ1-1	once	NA	CASSRTVTNTEAFF	TGTGCCAGCAGCCGTACAGTAACGAACACTGAAGCTTTCTTT
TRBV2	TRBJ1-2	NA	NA	CASSERSGTYGYTF	TGTGCCAGCAGTGAAAGGTCGGGGACCTATGGCTACACCTTC
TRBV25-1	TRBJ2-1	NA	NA	CASSEAGGNYNEQFF	TGTGCCAGCAGTGAAGCGGGCGGGAACTACAATGAGCAGTTCTTC
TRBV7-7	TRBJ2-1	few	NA	CASSVAGESEQFF	TGTGCTAGCAGCGTTGCAGGGGAAAGTGAGCAGTTCTTC
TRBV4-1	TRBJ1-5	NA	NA	CASSQEMGQPQHF	TGCGCCAGCAGCCAAGAAATGGGTCAGCCCCAGCATTTT
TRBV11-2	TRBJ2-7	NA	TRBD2	CASSLALGTSGRIFYEQYF	TGTGCCAGCAGCTTAGCGTTAGGGACTAGCGGGAGGATTTTCTACGAGCAGTACTTC
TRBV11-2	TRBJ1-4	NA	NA	CASSSPGQGNEKLFF	TGTGCCAGCAGCTCCCCGGGCCAAGGGAACGAAAAACTGTTTTTT
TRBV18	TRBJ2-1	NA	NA	CASSPPLGSYNEQFF	TGTGCCAGCTCACCACCGTTGGGCTCCTACAATGAGCAGTTCTTC
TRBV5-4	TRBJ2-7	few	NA	CASSSLGPYEQYF	TGTGCCAGCAGCTCCTTGGGACCCTACGAGCAGTACTTC
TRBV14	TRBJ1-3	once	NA	CASSQDGRGNTIYF	TGTGCCAGCAGCCAAGATGGGCGAGGAAACACCATATATTTT
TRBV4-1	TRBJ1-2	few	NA	CASSQGARGSYGYTF	TGCGCCAGCAGCCAAGGGGCCAGGGGATCCTATGGCTACACCTTC
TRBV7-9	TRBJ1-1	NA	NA	CASSLGVQMNTEAFF	TGTGCCAGCAGCTTAGGGGTGCAAATGAACACTGAAGCTTTCTTT
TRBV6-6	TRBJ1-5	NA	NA	CASSDPPVQPQHF	TGTGCCAGCAGTGATCCGCCCGTTCAGCCCCAGCATTTT
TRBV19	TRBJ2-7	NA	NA	CASSGGLPYEQYF	TGTGCCAGTAGTGGGGGACTCCCCTACGAGCAGTACTTC
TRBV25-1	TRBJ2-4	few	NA	CASSPQGPWNIQYF	TGTGCCAGCAGCCCCCAGGGCCCCTGGAACATTCAGTACTTC
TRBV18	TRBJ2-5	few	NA	CASSLVQQETQYF	TGTGCCAGCTCACTTGTTCAACAAGAGACCCAGTACTTC
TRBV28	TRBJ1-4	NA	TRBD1	CASSLLGQGANEKLFF	TGTGCCAGCAGCCTCCTTGGACAGGGGGCTAATGAAAAACTGTTTTTT